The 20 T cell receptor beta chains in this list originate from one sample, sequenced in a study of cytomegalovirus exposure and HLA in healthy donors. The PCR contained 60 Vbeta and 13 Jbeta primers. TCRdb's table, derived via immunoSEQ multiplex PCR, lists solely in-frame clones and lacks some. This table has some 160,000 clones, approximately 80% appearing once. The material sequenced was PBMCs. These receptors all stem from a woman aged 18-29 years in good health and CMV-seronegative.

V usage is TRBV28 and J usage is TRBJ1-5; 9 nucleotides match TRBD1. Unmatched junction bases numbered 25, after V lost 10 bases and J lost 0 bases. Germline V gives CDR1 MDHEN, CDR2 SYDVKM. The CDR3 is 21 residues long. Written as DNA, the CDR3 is TGTGCCACCACGAAGATATTATGGGACAGGGCTAAGCTTTATAGCAATCAGCCCCAGCATTTT. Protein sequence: CATTKILWDRAKLYSNQPQHF.

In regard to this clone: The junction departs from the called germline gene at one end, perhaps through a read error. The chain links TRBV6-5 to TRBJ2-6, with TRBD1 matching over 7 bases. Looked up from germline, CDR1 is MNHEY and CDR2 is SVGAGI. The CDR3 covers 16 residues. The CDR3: CASSYSGGSGANGLTF. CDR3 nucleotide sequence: TGTGCCAGCAGTTACTCAGGGGGCTCTGGGGCCAACGGCCTGACTTTC.

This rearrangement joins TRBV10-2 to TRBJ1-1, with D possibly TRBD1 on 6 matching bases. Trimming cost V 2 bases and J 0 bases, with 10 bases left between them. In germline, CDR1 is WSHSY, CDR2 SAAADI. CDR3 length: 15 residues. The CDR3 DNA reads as TGCGCCAGCAGTGAGAGTAGGGGGATGAACACTGAAGCTTTCTTT. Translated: CASSESRGMNTEAFF.

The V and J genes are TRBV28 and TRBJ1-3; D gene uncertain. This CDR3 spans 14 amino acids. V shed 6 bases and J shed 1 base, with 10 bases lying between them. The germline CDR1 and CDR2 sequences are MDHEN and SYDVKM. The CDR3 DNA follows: TGTGCCAGCAGGCCAAATAGTTCTGGAAACACCATATATTTT. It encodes CASRPNSSGNTIYF.

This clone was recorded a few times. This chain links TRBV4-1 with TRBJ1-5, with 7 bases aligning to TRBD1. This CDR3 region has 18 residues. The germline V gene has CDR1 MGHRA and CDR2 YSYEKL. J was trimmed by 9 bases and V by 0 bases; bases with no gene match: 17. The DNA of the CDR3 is TGCGCCAGCAGCCAAGACAGGGGGGCCTCACATGACTATCGGCCCCAGCATTTT. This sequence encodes CASSQDRGASHDYRPQHF.

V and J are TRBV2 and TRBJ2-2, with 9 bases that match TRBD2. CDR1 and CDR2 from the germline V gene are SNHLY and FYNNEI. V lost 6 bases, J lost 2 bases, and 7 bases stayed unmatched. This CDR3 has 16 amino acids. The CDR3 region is CASRARRGGNTGELFF. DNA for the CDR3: TGTGCCAGCAGGGCCCGGCGGGGGGGTAACACCGGGGAGCTGTTTTTT.

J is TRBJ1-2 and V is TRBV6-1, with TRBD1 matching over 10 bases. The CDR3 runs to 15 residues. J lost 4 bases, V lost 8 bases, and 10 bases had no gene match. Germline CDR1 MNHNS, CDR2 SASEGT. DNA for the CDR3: TGTGCCAGCGTGACAGGGGGCCTCCCTAGCTATGGCTACACCTTC. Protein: CASVTGGLPSYGYTF.

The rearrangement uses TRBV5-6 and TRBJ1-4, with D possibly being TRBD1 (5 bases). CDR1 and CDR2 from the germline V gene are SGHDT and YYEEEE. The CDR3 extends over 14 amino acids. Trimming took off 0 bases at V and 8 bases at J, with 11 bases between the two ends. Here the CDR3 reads CASSLVRGNEKLFF. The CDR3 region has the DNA TGTGCCAGCAGCTTGGTAAGGGGTAACGAAAAACTGTTTTTT.

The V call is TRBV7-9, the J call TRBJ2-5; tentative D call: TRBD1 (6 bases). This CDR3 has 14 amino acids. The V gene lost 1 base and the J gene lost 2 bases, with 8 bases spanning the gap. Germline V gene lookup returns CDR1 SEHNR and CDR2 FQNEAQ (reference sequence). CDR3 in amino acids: CASSLDRAQETQYF. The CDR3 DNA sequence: TGTGCCAGCAGCTTAGACAGGGCTCAAGAGACCCAGTACTTC.

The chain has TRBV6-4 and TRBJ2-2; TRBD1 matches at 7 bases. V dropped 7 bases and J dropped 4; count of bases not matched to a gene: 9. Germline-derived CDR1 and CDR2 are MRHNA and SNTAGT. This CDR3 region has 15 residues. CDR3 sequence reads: CASTHRTGFTGELFF. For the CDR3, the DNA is TGTGCCAGCACACACCGGACAGGTTTCACCGGGGAGCTGTTTTTT.

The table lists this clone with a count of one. The DNA for the CDR3 is TGTGCCAGCAGCTTAGGAGGGGGAGGGATGGATAAAGAGACCCAGTACTTC. As protein: CASSLGGGGMDKETQYF. This sequence joins TRBV11-2 and TRBJ2-5; tentatively, D is TRBD2 (7 bases). The CDR3 totals 17 residues. The germline V and J ends were trimmed by 1 base and 3 bases, with 18 bases remaining between them. The germline CDR1 and CDR2 sequences are SGHAT and FQNNGV.

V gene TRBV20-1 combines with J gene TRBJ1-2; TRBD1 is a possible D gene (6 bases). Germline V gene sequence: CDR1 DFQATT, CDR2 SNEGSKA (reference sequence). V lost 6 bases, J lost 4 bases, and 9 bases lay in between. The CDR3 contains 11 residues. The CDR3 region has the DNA TGCAGTGCAACAGGGTCCTATGGCTACACCTTC. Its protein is CSATGSYGYTF.

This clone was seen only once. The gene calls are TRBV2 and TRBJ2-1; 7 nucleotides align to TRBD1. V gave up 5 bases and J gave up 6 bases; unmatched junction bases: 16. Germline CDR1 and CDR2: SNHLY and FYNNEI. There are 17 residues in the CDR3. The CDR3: CASSLPGTVRDSNEQFF. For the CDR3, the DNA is TGTGCCAGCAGTCTACCCGGGACAGTCAGGGATAGCAATGAGCAGTTCTTC.

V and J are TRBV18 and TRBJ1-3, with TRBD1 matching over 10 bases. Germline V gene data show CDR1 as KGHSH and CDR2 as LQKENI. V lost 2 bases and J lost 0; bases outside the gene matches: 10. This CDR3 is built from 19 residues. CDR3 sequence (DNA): TGTGCCAGCTCACCAAGGGGACAGGGGCCACTAAGCTCTGGAAACACCATATATTTT. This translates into CASSPRGQGPLSSGNTIYF.

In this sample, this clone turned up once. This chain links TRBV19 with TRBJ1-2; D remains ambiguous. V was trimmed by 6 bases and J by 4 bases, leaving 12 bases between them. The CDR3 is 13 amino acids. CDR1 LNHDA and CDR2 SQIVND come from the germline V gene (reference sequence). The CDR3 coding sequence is TGTGCCAGTAGCTTTGACACCCCCTATGGCTACACCTTC. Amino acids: CASSFDTPYGYTF.

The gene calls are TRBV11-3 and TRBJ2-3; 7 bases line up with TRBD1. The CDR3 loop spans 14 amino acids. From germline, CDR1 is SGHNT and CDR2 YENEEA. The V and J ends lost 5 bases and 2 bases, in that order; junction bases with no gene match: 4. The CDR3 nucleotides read TGTGCCAGCAGCATGGGACAGACCACAGATACGCAGTATTTT. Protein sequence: CASSMGQTTDTQYF.

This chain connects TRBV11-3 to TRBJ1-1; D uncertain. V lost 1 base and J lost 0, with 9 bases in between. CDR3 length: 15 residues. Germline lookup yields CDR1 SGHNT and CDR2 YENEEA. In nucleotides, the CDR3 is TGTGCCAGCAGCTTAGTGGAGGGTTTGAACACTGAAGCTTTCTTT. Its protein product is CASSLVEGLNTEAFF.

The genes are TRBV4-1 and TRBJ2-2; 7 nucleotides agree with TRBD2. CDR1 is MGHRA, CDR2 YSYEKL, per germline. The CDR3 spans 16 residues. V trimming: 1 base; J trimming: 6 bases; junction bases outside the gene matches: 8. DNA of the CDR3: TGCGCCAGCAGCCAAGGATGGGGGGGGGTATCCGGGGAGCTGTTTTTT. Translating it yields CASSQGWGGVSGELFF.

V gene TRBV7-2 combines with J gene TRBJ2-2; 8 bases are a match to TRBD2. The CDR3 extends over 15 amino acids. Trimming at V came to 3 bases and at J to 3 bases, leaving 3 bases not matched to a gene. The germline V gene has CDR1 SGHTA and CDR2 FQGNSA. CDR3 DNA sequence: TGTGCCAGCAGCTTGGGGACTAGTGACACCGGGGAGCTGTTTTTT. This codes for CASSLGTSDTGELFF.

The CDR3 sequence: CASSYGQSEAFF. As DNA, the CDR3 is TGTGCCAGCAGCTACGGACAGTCGGAAGCTTTCTTT. The chain uses TRBV5-6 and TRBJ1-1; D is possibly TRBD1 (6 bases). Trimming removed 3 bases at V and 8 bases at J, with 11 bases between. Per the germline V gene, CDR1 is SGHDT and CDR2 is YYEEEE. The CDR3 has 12 amino acids.